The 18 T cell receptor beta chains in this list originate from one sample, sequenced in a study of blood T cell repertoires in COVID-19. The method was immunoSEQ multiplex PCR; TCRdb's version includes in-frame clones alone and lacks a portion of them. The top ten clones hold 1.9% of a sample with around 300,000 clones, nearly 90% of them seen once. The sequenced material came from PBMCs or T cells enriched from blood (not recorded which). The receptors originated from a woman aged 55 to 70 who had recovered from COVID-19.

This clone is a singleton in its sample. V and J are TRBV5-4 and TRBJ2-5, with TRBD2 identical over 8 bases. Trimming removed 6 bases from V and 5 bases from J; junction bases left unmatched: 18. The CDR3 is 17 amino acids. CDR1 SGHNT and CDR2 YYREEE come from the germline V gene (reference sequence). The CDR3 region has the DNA TGTGCCAGCACCCGAGGGGACCGGGAGGGCCGTAAGGAGACCCAGTACTTC. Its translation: CASTRGDREGRKETQYF.

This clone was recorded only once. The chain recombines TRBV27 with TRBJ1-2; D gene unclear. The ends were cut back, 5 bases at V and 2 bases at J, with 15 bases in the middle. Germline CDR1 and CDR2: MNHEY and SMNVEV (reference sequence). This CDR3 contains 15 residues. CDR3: CASSKRQGGNYGYTF. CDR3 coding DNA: TGTGCCAGCAGTAAACGACAAGGAGGGAACTATGGCTACACCTTC.

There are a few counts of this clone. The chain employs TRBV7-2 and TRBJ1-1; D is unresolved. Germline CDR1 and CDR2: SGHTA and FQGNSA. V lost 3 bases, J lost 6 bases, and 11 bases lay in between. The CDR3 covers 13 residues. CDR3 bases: TGTGCCAGCAGCTTCCCTGCAGTCGCTGAAGCTTTCTTT. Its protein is CASSFPAVAEAFF.

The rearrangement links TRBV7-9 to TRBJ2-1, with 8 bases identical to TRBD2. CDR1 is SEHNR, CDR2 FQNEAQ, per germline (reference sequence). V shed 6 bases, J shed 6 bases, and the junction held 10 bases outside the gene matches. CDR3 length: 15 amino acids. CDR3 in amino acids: CASSPPGLVSNEQFF. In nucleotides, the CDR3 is TGTGCCAGCAGTCCTCCGGGACTAGTATCCAATGAGCAGTTCTTC.

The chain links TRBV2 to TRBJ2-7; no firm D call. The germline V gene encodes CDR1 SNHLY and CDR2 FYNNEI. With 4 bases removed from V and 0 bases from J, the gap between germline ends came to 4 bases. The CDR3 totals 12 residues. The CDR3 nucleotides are TGTGCCAGCAGTGCGTCCTCCTACGAGCAGTACTTC. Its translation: CASSASSYEQYF.

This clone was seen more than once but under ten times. This CDR3 reads CASSLEPQGFLDGYTF. CDR3 nucleotide sequence: TGCGCCAGCAGCTTGGAGCCACAGGGGTTCCTAGACGGCTACACCTTC. V is TRBV5-1 and J is TRBJ1-2; 7 bases align to TRBD1. Germline V gene data show CDR1 as SGHRS and CDR2 as YFSETQ. Trimming took 0 bases from V and 8 from J; bases not matched to a gene: 13. The CDR3 runs to 16 residues.

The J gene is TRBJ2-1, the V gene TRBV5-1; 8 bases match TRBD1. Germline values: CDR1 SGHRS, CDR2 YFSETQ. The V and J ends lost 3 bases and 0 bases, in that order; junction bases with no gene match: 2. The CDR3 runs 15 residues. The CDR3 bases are TGCGCCAGCAGCTCAACAGGGGGCTCCTACAATGAGCAGTTCTTC. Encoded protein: CASSSTGGSYNEQFF. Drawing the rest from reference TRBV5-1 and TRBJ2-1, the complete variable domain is KAGVTQTPRYLIKTRGQQVTLSCSPISGHRSVSWYQQTPGQGLQFLFEYFSETQRNKGNFPGRFSGRQFSNSRSEMNVSTLELGDSALYLCASSSTGGSYNEQFFGPGTRLTVL.

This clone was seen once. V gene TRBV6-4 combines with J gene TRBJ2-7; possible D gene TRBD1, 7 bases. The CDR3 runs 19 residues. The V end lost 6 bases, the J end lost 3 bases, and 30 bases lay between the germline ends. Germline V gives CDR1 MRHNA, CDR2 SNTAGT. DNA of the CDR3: TGTGCCAGCAGCATCCCCTATCAGGGGGGACTGGGCCCTTTCTACGAGCAGTACTTC. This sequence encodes CASSIPYQGGLGPFYEQYF.

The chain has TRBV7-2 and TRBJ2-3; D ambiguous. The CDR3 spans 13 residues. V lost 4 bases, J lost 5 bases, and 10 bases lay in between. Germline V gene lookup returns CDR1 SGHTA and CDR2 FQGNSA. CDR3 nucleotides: TGTGCCAGCAGCTCACCCTACCGAGATACGCAGTATTTT. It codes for CASSSPYRDTQYF.

Here the CDR3 reads CASSLLDEQYF. DNA of the CDR3: TGTGCCAGCAGTTTGTTAGACGAGCAGTACTTC. The chain couples TRBV12-3 or TRBV12-4 to TRBJ2-7; no clear D gene. This CDR3 is built from 11 residues. Trimming cost V 3 bases and J 5 bases, with 5 bases left between them.

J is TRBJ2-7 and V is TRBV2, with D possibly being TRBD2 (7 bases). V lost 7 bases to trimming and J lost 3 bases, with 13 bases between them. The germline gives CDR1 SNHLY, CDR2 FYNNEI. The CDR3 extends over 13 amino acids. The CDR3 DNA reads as TGTGCCAGCAACAAAGGGGGGGACTACGAGCAGTACTTC. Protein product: CASNKGGDYEQYF.

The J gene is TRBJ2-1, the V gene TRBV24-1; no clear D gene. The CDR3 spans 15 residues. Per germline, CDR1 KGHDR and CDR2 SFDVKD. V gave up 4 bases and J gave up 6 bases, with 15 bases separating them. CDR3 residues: CATSDERGYSNEQFF. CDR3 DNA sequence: TGTGCCACCAGTGACGAGCGTGGGTATAGCAATGAGCAGTTCTTC.

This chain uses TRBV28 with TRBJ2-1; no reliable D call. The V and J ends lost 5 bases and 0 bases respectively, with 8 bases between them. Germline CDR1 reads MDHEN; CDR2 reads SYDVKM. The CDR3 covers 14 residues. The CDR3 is CASSPTGSYNEQFF. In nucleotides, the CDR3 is TGTGCCAGCAGTCCGACGGGCTCCTACAATGAGCAGTTCTTC.

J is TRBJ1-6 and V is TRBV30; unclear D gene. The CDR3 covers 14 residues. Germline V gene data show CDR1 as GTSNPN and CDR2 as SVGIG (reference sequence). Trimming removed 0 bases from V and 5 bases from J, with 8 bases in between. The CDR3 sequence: CAWSVGHDNSPLHF. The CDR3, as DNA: TGTGCCTGGAGTGTTGGGCACGATAATTCACCCCTCCACTTT. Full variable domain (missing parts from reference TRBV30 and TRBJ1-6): SQTIHQWPATLVQPVGSPLSLECTVEGTSNPNLYWYRQAAGRGLQLLFYSVGIGQISSEVPQNLSASRPQDRQFILSSKKLLLSDSGFYLCAWSVGHDNSPLHFGNGTRLTVT.

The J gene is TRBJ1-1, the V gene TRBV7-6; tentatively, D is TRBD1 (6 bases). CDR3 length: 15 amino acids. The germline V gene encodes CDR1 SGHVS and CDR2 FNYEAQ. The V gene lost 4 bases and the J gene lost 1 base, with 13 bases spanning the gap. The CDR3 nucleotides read TGTGCCAGCAGCTATTTGGGAGGGGGGAACACTGAAGCTTTCTTT. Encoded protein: CASSYLGGGNTEAFF.

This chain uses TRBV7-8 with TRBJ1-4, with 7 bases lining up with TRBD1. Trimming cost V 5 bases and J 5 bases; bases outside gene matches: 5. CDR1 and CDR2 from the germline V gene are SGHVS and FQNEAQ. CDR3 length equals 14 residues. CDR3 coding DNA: TGTGCCAGCAGCCGCAGGGGGGCGAATGAAAAACTGTTTTTT. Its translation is CASSRRGANEKLFF.

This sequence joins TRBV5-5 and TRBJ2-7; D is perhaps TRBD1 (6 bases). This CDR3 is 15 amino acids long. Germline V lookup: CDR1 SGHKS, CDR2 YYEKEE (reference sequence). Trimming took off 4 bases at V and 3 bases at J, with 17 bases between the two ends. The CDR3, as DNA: TGTGCCAGCAGCCTAGCCGGGACACTACTCTACGAGCAGTACTTC. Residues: CASSLAGTLLYEQYF.

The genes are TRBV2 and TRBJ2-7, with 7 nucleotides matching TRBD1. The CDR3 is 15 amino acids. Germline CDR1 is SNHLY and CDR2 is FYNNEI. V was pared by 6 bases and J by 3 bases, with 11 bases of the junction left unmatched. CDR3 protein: CASSAEGTAFYEQYF. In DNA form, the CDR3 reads TGTGCCAGCAGCGCTGAGGGGACAGCCTTCTACGAGCAGTACTTC. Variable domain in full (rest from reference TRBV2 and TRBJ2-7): EPEVTQTPSHQVTQMGQEVILRCVPISNHLYFYWYRQILGQKVEFLVSFYNNEISEKSEIFDDQFSVERPDGSNFTLKIRSTKLEDSAMYFCASSAEGTAFYEQYFGPGTRLTVT.